These 8 T cell receptor beta chains came from one sample sequenced in a study of a mutant IDH1 vaccine in newly diagnosed glioma (dated by TCRdb to the early 2020s). The time point tag for this specimen amounts to: week 23, last vaccination. Each vaccine dose, consisting of 300 ug of a 20-mer mutant IDH1 peptide in Montanide, was administered subcutaneously with topical imiquimod. These TCRs' antigens remain unknown. The protocol used for the library was the immunoSEQ multiplex PCR assay. TCRdb obtained this table from immuneACCESS and retained in-frame rearrangements with V and J assigned. These tables miss some clones; where compared with another copy, unresolved V genes account for less than half of the shortfall, and the remainder is unexplained. Across this sample there are 60,000 to 85,000 clones, with around 85% seen only once. Of the sample, 0.75% to 0.95% falls within the top ten clones.

Sample: PBMCs, taken from a glioma patient whose treatment included an IDH1 peptide vaccine. These receptors all stem from a woman between 45 and 60 years old with glioma.

The rearrangement uses TRBV19 and TRBJ2-5; 7 positions agree with TRBD2. TRBJ2-7 explains the end of the DNA better; the J call may be wrong. The CDR3 spans 17 residues. The V gene's germline CDR1 is LNHDA and CDR2 SQIVND (reference sequence). The CDR3 DNA reads as TGTGCCAGTAGTATCGACTTGTTTGGCGGGAGTACCTACGAGCAGTACTTC. It specifies CASSIDLFGGSTYEQYF.

This rearrangement joins TRBV19 to TRBJ2-7; the D gene is possibly TRBD2 (5 bases). This CDR3 is 15 amino acids long. Trimming removed 3 bases at V and 0 bases at J, with 12 bases between. Germline-derived CDR1 and CDR2 are LNHDA and SQIVND (reference sequence). The CDR3 loop reads CASSIGRRSSYEQYF. The CDR3 nucleotides read TGTGCCAGTAGTATTGGACGGAGGAGCTCCTACGAGCAGTACTTC.

The rearrangement joins TRBV11-2 to TRBJ1-4; TRBD1 aligns across 8 bases. This CDR3 is built from 14 residues. V lost 1 base and J lost 5; bases outside the gene matches: 0. Germline values: CDR1 SGHAT, CDR2 FQNNGV. DNA of the CDR3: TGTGCCAGCAGCTTAGGGACAGGGAATGAAAAACTGTTTTTT. Protein product: CASSLGTGNEKLFF.

In its sample, this clone was seen once. The chain recombines TRBV6-5 with TRBJ2-6; the match to TRBD1 covers 8 bases. The germline gives CDR1 MNHEY, CDR2 SVGAGI. This CDR3 has 15 amino acids. Trimming took 6 bases from V and 5 from J; bases not matched to a gene: 6. CDR3 coding DNA: TGTGCCAGCAGATCCGGACAGGGCTGGGCCAACGTCCTGACTTTC. This translates into CASRSGQGWANVLTF.

This chain links TRBV19 with TRBJ1-4, with D unclear. This CDR3 is 13 amino acids long. The ends were cut back, 1 base at V and 8 bases at J, with 8 bases in the middle. Germline CDR1 and CDR2: LNHDA and SQIVND (reference sequence). The DNA of the CDR3 is TGTGCCAGTAGTATAGTCGAAAGGGAAAAACTGTTTTTT. Translation gives CASSIVEREKLFF.

The rearrangement uses TRBV28 and TRBJ2-5; D might be TRBD2 (6 bases). CDR1 is MDHEN, CDR2 SYDVKM, per germline. The length of the CDR3 is 15 residues. The V end lost 4 bases, the J end lost 0 bases, and 12 bases lay between the germline ends. The CDR3 DNA reads TGTGCCAGCAGTTCTCCCGGGGGAAACCAAGAGACCCAGTACTTC. Its translation is CASSSPGGNQETQYF.

This clone was detected only once. This rearrangement joins TRBV19 to TRBJ1-5, with D possibly being TRBD1 (5 bases). Germline CDR1 is LNHDA and CDR2 is SQIVND (reference sequence). Trimming removed 8 bases from V and 6 bases from J, with 14 bases in between. The CDR3 consists of 13 residues. DNA for the CDR3: TGTGCCAGTCTGGGACGAGTTGGTCAGCCCCAGCATTTT. Translated: CASLGRVGQPQHF. Full variable domain (outside the CDR3, taken from reference TRBV19 and TRBJ1-5): DGGITQSPKYLFRKEGQNVTLSCEQNLNHDAMYWYRQDPGQGLRLIYYSQIVNDFQKGDIAEGYSVSREKKESFPLTVTSAQKNPTAFYLCASLGRVGQPQHFGDGTRLSIL.

The chain has TRBV5-1 and TRBJ1-2, with 7 bases lining up with TRBD1. Germline V gene data show CDR1 as SGHRS and CDR2 as YFSETQ. The V and J ends lost 6 bases and 4 bases, in that order; junction bases with no gene match: 9. The CDR3 is 14 residues long. The CDR3 region has the DNA TGCGCCAGCACCGATAGGGGGCTGGGCTATGGCTACACCTTC. This codes for CASTDRGLGYGYTF.